This TCR beta chain was retrieved from a study of cytomegalovirus exposure and HLA in healthy donors. Overall study findings and caveats: Most of the TCR beta V segments (in an earlier analysis) were productive either about 90% or about 30% of the time.

For this clone: Its target is not known.

The PCR had 60 Vbeta and 13 Jbeta primers. TCRdb keeps only in-frame clones here, not all; method: immunoSEQ multiplex PCR. The sample has approximately 120,000 clones; 77% are singletons. This clonotype was obtained from a woman aged 40-49 years in good health and CMV-seropositive. Sequencing was performed on PBMCs.

As DNA, the CDR3 is TGCAGCGTTGAAATGGGACAGGCCTACAATGAGCAGTTCTTC. This encodes CSVEMGQAYNEQFF. The chain combines TRBV29-1 with TRBJ2-1, with TRBD1 matching 8 bases. Trimming at V came to 2 bases and at J to 2 bases, leaving 2 bases not matched to a gene. The CDR3 totals 14 residues. The germline CDR1 and CDR2 sequences are SQVTM and ANQGSEA.